Shown below are 4 T cell receptor beta chains from a single sample sequenced in a study of response to subunit inactivated influenza vaccine. TCRdb reanalysed the RT-PCR reads using MiXCR and keeps one entry per CDR3 protein. The data contain about 500,000 distinct CDR3 sequences, approximately 12% of them singletons. This specimen was PBMCs from blood, taken 40 to 50 days after vaccination. The receptors here all came from a man aged 45-60 years who received an inactivated influenza vaccine.

In regard to this clonotype: With a much larger clone just one base away, this may be a read error. The V gene is TRBV27, the J gene TRBJ2-2; D may be TRBD1 or TRBD2 (6 bases each). Germline V gene data show CDR1 as MNHEY and CDR2 as SMNVEV (reference sequence). The germline V and J ends were trimmed by 4 bases and 2 bases, with 17 bases remaining between them. CDR3 length: 17 amino acids. The CDR3: CASSCIGGRVNTGELFF. In DNA form, the CDR3 reads TGTGCCAGCAGTTGTATCGGGGGCAGGGTCAACACCGGGGAGCTGTTTTTT.

This clonotype appeared many times. The chain couples TRBV10-3 to TRBJ1-3, with 8 positions matching TRBD1. Germline V gives CDR1 ENHRY, CDR2 SYGVKD. J lost 2 bases, V lost 10 bases, and 4 bases had no gene match. The CDR3 runs to 13 residues. CDR3 sequence (DNA): TGTGCCAGCCTGACAGGGGCTGGAAACACCATATATTTT. Translating gives CASLTGAGNTIYF.

A few counts support this clonotype. CDR3 sequence: CASRRGGETDTQYF. The CDR3 DNA reads as TGCGCCAGCAGAAGGGGGGGGGAGACAGATACGCAGTATTTT. The gene calls are TRBV5-1 and TRBJ2-3; D possibly corresponds to TRBD2 (7 bases). The germline CDR1 and CDR2 sequences are SGHRS and YFSETQ. The length of the CDR3 is 14 residues. V was cut by 5 bases and J by 3 bases, with 13 bases left in between.

This clonotype has a handful of counts. This chain links TRBV5-1 with TRBJ2-1; 11 nucleotides match TRBD2. After removal of 0 bases from V and 8 bases from J, the junction contained 1 base not matched to a gene. From germline, CDR1 is SGHRS and CDR2 YFSETQ. This CDR3 comprises 14 residues. As DNA, the CDR3 is TGCGCCAGCAGCTTGGTGACTAGCGGGGATGAGCAGTTCTTC. It encodes CASSLVTSGDEQFF.